This T cell receptor beta chain was sequenced in a study of tissue T cells after allogeneic stem cell transplantation (dated by TCRdb to the early 2020s). In the study overall: TCR beta repertoires were profiled across many tissues obtained from research autopsies of patients with and without GVHD, as well as in mouse models of GVHD. The human arm was conducted as a prospective observational study, and neither blinding nor randomization was performed.

Library preparation employed the immunoSEQ multiplex PCR assay. TCRbeta CDR3 sequencing was performed at survey depth by Adaptive Biotechnologies, and CDR3 sequences, V/J genes, productive frequency and template counts were reported. TCR beta CDR3 regions were amplified from genomic DNA rather than RNA. The paper's data handling went like this. Jensen-Shannon divergence was used to quantify pairwise repertoire overlap between tissues, with a value of 1 meaning complete divergence and a value of 0 meaning identical repertoires. Based on pairwise JSD values, tissues were grouped by single-linkage agglomerative hierarchical clustering, and the results were shown as dendrograms. GLIPH2 was run on all patient samples with simulation_depth 1000, kmer_min_depth 3 and cdr3_length_cutoff 8, and groups with more than two unique CDR3s were retained. In a standardized tissue-overlap score, Jaccard GLIPH-group overlap across patients was extrapolated to a standard repertoire size of 1000 clones. Linear mixed-effect models, with tissue included as a fixed effect and individual included as a random effect, were used to assess associations of diversity with clinical or experimental variables. This immuneACCESS table, as held by TCRdb, lists in-frame sequences with V and J called but not all clones. Of the missing ones, under half trace to an unresolved V gene in checked studies; the others have no known cause. D and trimming were read from the DNA, whereas the V and J calls and clone size are those reported in that table. The sample table lists about 7,400 clones, approximately 52% of them with a count of one. The ten most abundant clones make up 4% to 5.5% of the sample.

From the germline V gene (reference sequence), CDR1 is KGHPV and CDR2 is FQNQEV. Taken from cysteine to phenylalanine, the CDR3 has 14 residues. Of the CDR3's DNA, 39 bases were read; they are in frame from base 1. A distance of 5 bases separates the germline ends of V and J, which lose 2 bases and 1 base respectively. The paper's findings and limits, for the study overall: In both patients and mice, only a limited portion of the TCR repertoire detected in tissues was captured by blood and spleen T cells. The study did not establish which tissue TCRs were alloreactive or antigen-specific, and some clones may have been host cells that persisted. Not many T cell clones showed up in more than one patient, yet clustering based on motifs uncovered repertoire signatures that were shared across patients in a tissue-specific way. Within patients, how anatomically similar tissues were was a major factor shaping TCR repertoire composition, regardless of disease or transplant status. Sampling depth was acknowledged as a limitation, and the patient cohort was both small and clinically heterogeneous.

This clone qualifies as medium-sized (0.01 to 0.1%). The antigen it binds to is not known. Note that gene names and germline sequences for this receptor are mouse ones. The CDR3 end lies 1 residue beyond the end of the read and is filled in from the germline J gene. In light of the paper, this sample's time point label describes: mouse harvest day 7 after allogeneic transplant. Mouse grafts combined 10^7 T-cell-depleted bone marrow cells with 10^6 splenic CD5+ T cells, given via tail vein injection. To model GVHD in mice, a major MHC-mismatch B6 (H2b) into BALB/c (H2d) model was used, and tissues were profiled at day 7 or 14. On day 7 or 14 post-transplant, mouse tissues and retro-orbital blood were harvested with separate sterile tools for each animal, and livers were flushed before harvest. Before genomic DNA was isolated with the DNeasy Blood & Tissue Kit, mouse tissues were minced with razor blades in buffered saline.

The receptor's source is a female BALB/c mouse given C57BL/6 T cells with graft-versus-host disease after an allogeneic hematopoietic cell transplant. What was sequenced was gut tissue. The chain couples TRBV26 to TRBJ2-2, with the D segment identity uncertain. The encoded CDR3 is CASSLRKNTGQLYF. CDR3 DNA, as far as it was read: TGTGCCAGCAGTCTGCGCAAAAACACCGGGCAGCTCTAC.